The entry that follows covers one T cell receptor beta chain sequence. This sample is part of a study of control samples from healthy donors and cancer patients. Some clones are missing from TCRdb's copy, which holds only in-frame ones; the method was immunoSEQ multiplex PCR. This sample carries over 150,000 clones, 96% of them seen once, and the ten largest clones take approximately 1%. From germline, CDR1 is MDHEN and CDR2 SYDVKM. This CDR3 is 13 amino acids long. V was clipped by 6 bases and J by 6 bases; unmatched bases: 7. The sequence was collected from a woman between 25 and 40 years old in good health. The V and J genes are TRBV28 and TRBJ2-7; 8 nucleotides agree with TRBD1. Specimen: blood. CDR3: CASSRTGNFEQYF. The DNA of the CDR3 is TGTGCCAGCAGCCGGACAGGGAATTTCGAGCAGTACTTC.